These 2 T cell receptor beta chains were all obtained from the same sample, sequenced in a study of blood T cells in healthy people across ages. With a J-beta primer mix and a sample-barcoded 5' primer, a second PCR ran 7 to 11 cycles. TCRdb re-called the 5' RACE reads through MiXCR, storing one row per CDR3 protein. The sample records more than 1 million distinct CDR3 sequences, 40% to 55% being singletons. The sequencing sample was made of blood. The receptor source for this set is a woman aged 55-69 years in good health.

The V gene is TRBV2, the J gene TRBJ2-2; D is unresolved. This CDR3 comprises 14 residues. Per the germline V gene, CDR1 is SNHLY and CDR2 is FYNNEI. Trimming took 7 bases from V and 1 from J, leaving 10 bases between them. The CDR3 protein is CASKDYGNTGELFF. CDR3 coding DNA: TGTGCCAGCAAAGATTACGGGAACACCGGGGAGCTGTTTTTT.

In this sample, this clonotype turned up a few times. The chain has TRBV11-2 and TRBJ1-1, with 8 positions matching TRBD1. Germline V gives CDR1 SGHAT, CDR2 FQNNGV. The CDR3 sequence is 14 residues long. Losses at the gene ends were 5 bases for V and 4 bases for J; bases not matched to a gene: 6. CDR3 nucleotide sequence: TGTGCCAGCAGCCGACAGGGGATGGGCACTGAAGCTTTCTTT. Its translation is CASSRQGMGTEAFF.